What follows describes a single TCR beta chain. The target of this receptor is not known. The record has no base qualities; no much larger clone is one base away. The sample belongs to a study of T cell changes during pregnancy in multiple sclerosis (dated by TCRdb to the late 2010s). Study-level background: Changes in the T cell repertoire over the course of pregnancy were examined in this study in women with multiple sclerosis.

Libraries were prepared through the immunoSEQ multiplex PCR assay. TCRdb obtained this table from immuneACCESS and retained in-frame rearrangements with V and J assigned. These tables miss some clones; where compared with another copy, unresolved V genes account for less than half of the shortfall, and the remainder is unexplained. Present in this sample are about 65,000 clones, 92% of which were seen just once. The ten most abundant clones make up around 2.9% of the sample. The cysteine opens and the phenylalanine closes a CDR3 of 16 amino acids. The CDR3 DNA has 48 bases and is translated from base 1. Germline trimming: 5 bases from V, 4 bases from J; junction bases outside gene matches: 8. Via the germline V gene, CDR1 is SGHNT and CDR2 YENEEA.

Sample: CD8+ T cells from peripheral blood mononuclear cells, taken in the third trimester of pregnancy. This clonotype was sampled from a female donor in good health, enrolled as a control in a pregnancy study. The chain couples TRBV11-3 to TRBJ2-1, with 10 bases matching TRBD1. The CDR3 amino acid sequence is: CASSPRQGAGYNEQFF. Read as DNA, the sequence is TGTGCCAGCAGCCCTCGACAGGGGGCTGGGTACAATGAGCAGTTCTTC.